Detailed here is one T cell receptor beta chain. The antigen is undetermined. This sample is part of a study of regulatory T cells in long-lasting Graves disease. Germline values: CDR1 MGHRA, CDR2 YSYEKL. The ends lost 4 bases at V and 7 bases at J; junction bases unmatched: 16. The CDR3 is 18 residues long. The time point here: newly diagnosed GD, antithyroid drugs for less than 3 months. PBMC RNA served as the TCR library source. In this cohort, patients came from an endocrinology department located in Xi'an, China. TCR beta libraries were built with iRepertoire HTBI primers and Arm-PCR of CDR3 regions. One entry per CDR3 protein results from TCRdb running MiXCR on the multiplex PCR reads. Among roughly 380,000 distinct CDR3 sequences listed, 15% to 19% were seen once. General study results and limits: Accuracy might have suffered from few samples. It was in persistent disease that TRBV28, TRBJ1-2 and TRBJ2-5 were favored.

The sequenced sample was peripheral blood mononuclear cells (PBMCs), obtained at new diagnosis, from a patient treated with antithyroid drugs. This TCR was recovered from a female donor with Graves disease. This rearrangement joins TRBV4-1 to TRBJ1-4, with 9 bases lining up with TRBD1. CDR3 DNA sequence: TGCGCCAGCAGCCTCTCACTGCTGACACAGGGGGCCGGTGAAAAACTGTTTTTT. It encodes CASSLSLLTQGAGEKLFF.